These T cell receptor beta chains were read from a single sample in a study of early T cells in non-severe SARS-CoV-2 infection. TCRdb passed the 5' RACE reads through MiXCR, listing each CDR3 protein once. The data contain about 29,000 distinct CDR3 sequences, roughly 5.1% of them seen just once; the ten biggest clones take up 10% to 14%. Sequencing used whole blood. Receptors were obtained from an adult who was a healthcare worker with PCR-confirmed SARS-CoV-2 infection or an uninfected control (not recorded which). Each CDR3 is given with its conserved first and last residue. A D gene is named only where the DNA matches it firmly. Some rows mark clone size as missing; the rest say once, few, many or name a class of expanded clone.

j_gene: TRBJ2-3
v_gene: TRBV11-2
abundance: many
d_gene: TRBD1
CDR3nt: TGTGCCAGCACCCGGGACAGGGTTGCCGATACGCAGTATTTT
CDR3aa: CASTRDRVADTQYF

j_gene: TRBJ2-2
v_gene: TRBV7-9
abundance: many
d_gene: .
CDR3nt: TGTGCCAGCAGCTTTGAGACGGGCACCGGGGAGCTGTTTTTT
CDR3aa: CASSFETGTGELFF

j_gene: TRBJ2-2
v_gene: TRBV10-1
abundance: many
d_gene: .
CDR3nt: TGCGCCAGCAGTGAGTCCGGGACCGGGGAGCTGTTTTTT
CDR3aa: CASSESGTGELFF

j_gene: TRBJ2-3
v_gene: TRBV2
abundance: few
d_gene: .
CDR3nt: TGTGCCAGCAGTGAAAGGGGTCTTTGGGGCACAGATACGCAGTATTTT
CDR3aa: CASSERGLWGTDTQYF

j_gene: TRBJ1-2
v_gene: TRBV29-1
abundance: many
d_gene: .
CDR3nt: TGCAGCGTTGAAGTTGTCTATGGCTACACCTTC
CDR3aa: CSVEVVYGYTF

j_gene: TRBJ2-7
v_gene: TRBV20-1
abundance: few
d_gene: .
CDR3nt: TGCAGTGCCAGAAAGACAGGAACTTTTACAGAGCAGTACTTC
CDR3aa: CSARKTGTFTEQYF

j_gene: TRBJ2-3
v_gene: TRBV28
abundance: few
d_gene: .
CDR3nt: TGTGCCAGCACCCTATCCCCTAGCACAGATACGCAGTATTTT
CDR3aa: CASTLSPSTDTQYF

j_gene: TRBJ2-7
v_gene: TRBV28
abundance: many
d_gene: .
CDR3nt: TGTGCCAGCAGTCCCTCTCCAGGGATTAATTCCTACGAGCAGTACTTC
CDR3aa: CASSPSPGINSYEQYF

j_gene: TRBJ1-1
v_gene: TRBV18
abundance: many
d_gene: .
CDR3nt: TGTGCCAGCTCGGTGGGGACACCGGCTACTGAAGCTTTCTTT
CDR3aa: CASSVGTPATEAFF

j_gene: TRBJ2-7
v_gene: TRBV7-2
abundance: many
d_gene: TRBD1
CDR3nt: TGTGCCAGCAGCTTTGACAGGGGAGCAACCGAGCAGTACTTC
CDR3aa: CASSFDRGATEQYF

j_gene: TRBJ2-5
v_gene: TRBV9
abundance: few
d_gene: TRBD2
CDR3nt: TGTGCCAGCAGCGTGTCGCGGGGGGGCCGAGAGACCCAGTACTTC
CDR3aa: CASSVSRGGRETQYF

j_gene: TRBJ1-5
v_gene: TRBV28
abundance: many
d_gene: TRBD1
CDR3nt: TGTGCCAGCACCGAGGGGGCGCGGAGGAACAATCAGCCCCAGCATTTT
CDR3aa: CASTEGARRNNQPQHF

j_gene: TRBJ1-1
v_gene: TRBV6-5
abundance: few
d_gene: TRBD1
CDR3nt: TGTGCCAGCAGATTAGGGACAGTGAACACTGAAGCTTTCTTT
CDR3aa: CASRLGTVNTEAFF

j_gene: TRBJ1-5
v_gene: TRBV12-3/TRBV12-4
abundance: few
d_gene: .
CDR3nt: TGTGCCAGCAGACAGGGTAGCAATCAGCCCCAGCATTTT
CDR3aa: CASRQGSNQPQHF

j_gene: TRBJ2-3
v_gene: TRBV12-3/TRBV12-4
abundance: many
d_gene: .
CDR3nt: TGTGCCAGCAGTTTATTCGGAGATACGCAGTATTTT
CDR3aa: CASSLFGDTQYF

j_gene: TRBJ2-1
v_gene: TRBV7-7
abundance: many
d_gene: .
CDR3nt: TGTGCCAGCAGCTTAGGAGGGTCAAATGAGCAGTTCTTC
CDR3aa: CASSLGGSNEQFF

j_gene: TRBJ2-3
v_gene: TRBV28
abundance: many
d_gene: TRBD1
CDR3nt: TGTGCCAGCAGTTGGACAGGGTATATTGATACGCAGTATTTT
CDR3aa: CASSWTGYIDTQYF

j_gene: TRBJ2-5
v_gene: TRBV10-1
abundance: many
d_gene: .
CDR3nt: TGCGCCAGCAGTGAGTCCACGATCTGGGAGACCCAGTACTTC
CDR3aa: CASSESTIWETQYF

j_gene: TRBJ2-1
v_gene: TRBV20-1
abundance: many
d_gene: TRBD2
CDR3nt: TGCAGTGCTAGAGGCCTAGCGGAGTACAATGAGCAGTTCTTC
CDR3aa: CSARGLAEYNEQFF

j_gene: TRBJ1-1
v_gene: TRBV28
abundance: many
d_gene: TRBD1
CDR3nt: TGTGCCAGCAGATCAGGGGGACGCATGAACACTGAAGCTTTCTTT
CDR3aa: CASRSGGRMNTEAFF

j_gene: TRBJ2-6
v_gene: TRBV7-2
abundance: many
d_gene: .
CDR3nt: TGTGCCAGCAGCTTAGCTGGGGCCAACGTCCTGACTTTC
CDR3aa: CASSLAGANVLTF

j_gene: TRBJ2-1
v_gene: TRBV27
abundance: many
d_gene: TRBD2
CDR3nt: TGTGCCAGCAGTCAAGGGACTAGCGGGAGGGTAAGGAATGAGCAGTTCTTC
CDR3aa: CASSQGTSGRVRNEQFF

j_gene: TRBJ2-7
v_gene: TRBV4-2
abundance: .
d_gene: TRBD2
CDR3nt: TGTGCCAGCAGCCAAGCCGGGACTAGCGGCACCTACGAGCAGTACTTC
CDR3aa: CASSQAGTSGTYEQYF

j_gene: TRBJ2-7
v_gene: TRBV18
abundance: many
d_gene: .
CDR3nt: TGTGCCAGCTCCCAGGGGTACGAGCAGTACTTC
CDR3aa: CASSQGYEQYF

j_gene: TRBJ2-3
v_gene: TRBV12-3/TRBV12-4
abundance: many
d_gene: TRBD2
CDR3nt: TGTGCCAGCAGCCGGGGGGGCAGGGTGAAGAGAGATACGCAGTATTTT
CDR3aa: CASSRGGRVKRDTQYF

j_gene: TRBJ1-4
v_gene: TRBV5-1
abundance: many
d_gene: .
CDR3nt: TGCGCCAGCAGCTTACAGGGAACTAATGAAAAACTGTTTTTT
CDR3aa: CASSLQGTNEKLFF

j_gene: TRBJ2-3
v_gene: TRBV5-6
abundance: many
d_gene: TRBD2
CDR3nt: TGTGCCAGCAGCCCCTACGCTAGCGGCTTCACAGATACGCAGTATTTT
CDR3aa: CASSPYASGFTDTQYF

j_gene: TRBJ1-2
v_gene: TRBV5-4
abundance: many
d_gene: .
CDR3nt: TGTGCCAGCAGCTTGGACGGGCAAGGCTACACCTTC
CDR3aa: CASSLDGQGYTF

j_gene: TRBJ2-3
v_gene: TRBV20-1
abundance: few
d_gene: .
CDR3nt: TGCAGTGCTAGTTCGGACACTGGCACAGATACGCAGTATTTT
CDR3aa: CSASSDTGTDTQYF

j_gene: TRBJ2-7
v_gene: TRBV14
abundance: .
d_gene: TRBD2
CDR3nt: TGTGCCAGCAGCCAACTAGCGGGCTCCTACGAGCAGTACTTC
CDR3aa: CASSQLAGSYEQYF

j_gene: TRBJ2-7
v_gene: TRBV7-8
abundance: .
d_gene: .
CDR3nt: TGTGCCAGCAGCAAACGGACACCCTACGAGCAGTACTTC
CDR3aa: CASSKRTPYEQYF

j_gene: TRBJ2-7
v_gene: TRBV5-1
abundance: .
d_gene: TRBD1
CDR3nt: TGCGCCAGCAGCATAGACAGGGGCTCCTACGAGCAGTACTTC
CDR3aa: CASSIDRGSYEQYF

j_gene: TRBJ2-1
v_gene: TRBV11-2
abundance: .
d_gene: .
CDR3nt: TGTGCCAGCAGCCAGCCGGCTAGACGCAATGAGCAGTTCTTC
CDR3aa: CASSQPARRNEQFF

j_gene: TRBJ2-1
v_gene: TRBV3-1
abundance: many
d_gene: .
CDR3nt: TGTGCCAGCAGCCTTCTGGGCGCCAGGGCTGAGCAGTTCTTC
CDR3aa: CASSLLGARAEQFF

j_gene: TRBJ1-2
v_gene: TRBV10-3
abundance: many
d_gene: .
CDR3nt: TGTGCCATCAGTGATTCCCTCCTTCAGGTAGCTAACTATGGCTACACCTTC
CDR3aa: CAISDSLLQVANYGYTF

j_gene: TRBJ2-2
v_gene: TRBV5-1
abundance: many
d_gene: .
CDR3nt: TGCGCCAGCAGCTCAGCCGCCGGGGAGCTGTTTTTT
CDR3aa: CASSSAAGELFF

j_gene: TRBJ2-3
v_gene: TRBV6-5
abundance: many
d_gene: TRBD2
CDR3nt: TGTGCCAGCAGTCCCGGGACTAGCGGGGGGCGTACGCAGTATTTT
CDR3aa: CASSPGTSGGRTQYF

j_gene: TRBJ1-1
v_gene: TRBV18
abundance: few
d_gene: .
CDR3nt: TGTGCCAGCTCACGAAACAGGGACACTGAAGCTTTCTTT
CDR3aa: CASSRNRDTEAFF

j_gene: TRBJ2-2
v_gene: TRBV5-1
abundance: .
d_gene: .
CDR3nt: TGCGCCAGCAGTCCTACGGTTACCGGGGAGCTGTTTTTT
CDR3aa: CASSPTVTGELFF

j_gene: TRBJ2-5
v_gene: TRBV6-2/TRBV6-3
abundance: .
d_gene: .
CDR3nt: TGTGCCAGCAGTTGGTCCCTAGCGCCTACCCTTCAAGAGACCCAGTACTTC
CDR3aa: CASSWSLAPTLQETQYF

j_gene: TRBJ2-1
v_gene: TRBV5-6
abundance: many
d_gene: TRBD1
CDR3nt: TGTGCCAGCAGTCGGACAGGGATCTTCTCCTACAATGAGCAGTTCTTC
CDR3aa: CASSRTGIFSYNEQFF

j_gene: TRBJ2-4
v_gene: TRBV7-2
abundance: few
d_gene: TRBD1
CDR3nt: TGTGCCAGCAGCTTGACAGGGGTAGCCAAAAACATTCAGTACTTC
CDR3aa: CASSLTGVAKNIQYF

j_gene: TRBJ1-2
v_gene: TRBV7-2
abundance: .
d_gene: TRBD1
CDR3nt: TGTGCCAGCAGCTTTGATACAGGGGGCGTATATGGCTACACCTTC
CDR3aa: CASSFDTGGVYGYTF

j_gene: TRBJ2-1
v_gene: TRBV7-6
abundance: many
d_gene: .
CDR3nt: TGTGCCAGCAGCTTAGCCAATGAGCAGTTCTTC
CDR3aa: CASSLANEQFF

j_gene: TRBJ1-2
v_gene: TRBV2
abundance: many
d_gene: TRBD1
CDR3nt: TGTGCCAGCAGTTATACTGGACAGGTCTTGCGCGGCTACACCTTC
CDR3aa: CASSYTGQVLRGYTF

j_gene: TRBJ2-1
v_gene: TRBV28
abundance: many
d_gene: TRBD1
CDR3nt: TGTGCCAGCAGTTCCTCAAATCCGGGACAGGGGATCGATGAGCAGTTCTTC
CDR3aa: CASSSSNPGQGIDEQFF

j_gene: TRBJ2-7
v_gene: TRBV15
abundance: many
d_gene: TRBD2
CDR3nt: TGTGCCACCAGCAGGACCGCAGGAGCGGGAGAAGGAGGGCAGTACTTC
CDR3aa: CATSRTAGAGEGGQYF

j_gene: TRBJ1-2
v_gene: TRBV4-2
abundance: many
d_gene: TRBD1
CDR3nt: TGTGCCAGCAGCCAAGACGGACAGGGTCGGGGCTACACCTTC
CDR3aa: CASSQDGQGRGYTF

j_gene: TRBJ2-1
v_gene: TRBV15
abundance: .
d_gene: .
CDR3nt: TGTGCCACCAGCAGGCCCACCCTCAATGAGCAGTTCTTC
CDR3aa: CATSRPTLNEQFF

j_gene: TRBJ2-1
v_gene: TRBV7-2
abundance: many
d_gene: .
CDR3nt: TGTGCCAGCAGCCCGGCCCCGGGCTACAATGAGCAGTTCTTC
CDR3aa: CASSPAPGYNEQFF

j_gene: TRBJ2-2
v_gene: TRBV10-3
abundance: .
d_gene: .
CDR3nt: TGTGCCATCAGTCCTACAGGACAGTTCACCGGGGAGCTGTTTTTT
CDR3aa: CAISPTGQFTGELFF

j_gene: TRBJ1-2
v_gene: TRBV6-2/TRBV6-3
abundance: few
d_gene: TRBD1
CDR3nt: TGTGCCAGCAGAGACGGGACAGACTATGGCTACACCTTC
CDR3aa: CASRDGTDYGYTF

j_gene: TRBJ2-1
v_gene: TRBV24-1
abundance: many
d_gene: TRBD2
CDR3nt: TGTGCCACCAGTGTGACTACTAGCGGGGGCTCCTACAATGAGCAGTTCTTC
CDR3aa: CATSVTTSGGSYNEQFF

j_gene: TRBJ1-5
v_gene: TRBV12-3/TRBV12-4
abundance: many
d_gene: TRBD1
CDR3nt: TGTGCCAGCAGTTTTACAGGGACAGGGGCGATCGGTCAGCCCCAGCATTTT
CDR3aa: CASSFTGTGAIGQPQHF

j_gene: TRBJ1-4
v_gene: TRBV4-1
abundance: .
d_gene: .
CDR3nt: TGCGCCAGCAGCCAAGGTCCCTTAAATAATGAAAAACTGTTTTTT
CDR3aa: CASSQGPLNNEKLFF

j_gene: TRBJ2-7
v_gene: TRBV2
abundance: many
d_gene: TRBD1
CDR3nt: TGTGCCAGCAGGGGGGACAGCTCCTACGAGCAGTACTTC
CDR3aa: CASRGDSSYEQYF

j_gene: TRBJ1-6
v_gene: TRBV7-2
abundance: many
d_gene: TRBD1
CDR3nt: TGTGCCAGCAGTCCCGGGACAGGGAATAGCGGTTCACCCCTCCACTTT
CDR3aa: CASSPGTGNSGSPLHF

j_gene: TRBJ1-5
v_gene: TRBV28
abundance: medium-sized
d_gene: .
CDR3nt: TGTGCCAGCAGTTACCTCCTGGGGAGCAATCAGCCCCAGCATTTT
CDR3aa: CASSYLLGSNQPQHF

j_gene: TRBJ2-7
v_gene: TRBV4-2
abundance: medium-sized
d_gene: .
CDR3nt: TGTGCCAGCAGCCAAGATTTCGGTTCCTACGAGCAGTACTTC
CDR3aa: CASSQDFGSYEQYF

j_gene: TRBJ1-5
v_gene: TRBV7-9
abundance: few
d_gene: TRBD1
CDR3nt: TGTGCCAGCAGCCGAGACAGGGGACAGCCCCAGCATTTT
CDR3aa: CASSRDRGQPQHF